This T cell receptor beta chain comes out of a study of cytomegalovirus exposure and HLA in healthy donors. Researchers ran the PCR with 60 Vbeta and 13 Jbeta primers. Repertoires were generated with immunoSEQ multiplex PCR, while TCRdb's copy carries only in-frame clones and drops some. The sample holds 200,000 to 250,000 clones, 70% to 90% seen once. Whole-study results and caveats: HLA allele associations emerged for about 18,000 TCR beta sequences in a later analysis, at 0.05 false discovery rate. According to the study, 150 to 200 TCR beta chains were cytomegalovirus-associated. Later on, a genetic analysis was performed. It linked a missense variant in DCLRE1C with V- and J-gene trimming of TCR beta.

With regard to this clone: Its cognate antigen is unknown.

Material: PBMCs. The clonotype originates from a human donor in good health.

The CDR3 is CASSSDGWRTSTDTQYF. CDR3 DNA sequence: TGTGCCAGCAGCTCCGACGGCTGGCGGACTAGCACAGATACGCAGTATTTT. The chain has TRBV7-3 and TRBJ2-3, with a weak D call TRBD2 (5 bases). Per the germline V gene, CDR1 is SGHTA and CDR2 is FQGTGA. The CDR3 loop spans 17 amino acids. V lost 4 bases and J 0 bases, leaving 17 bases between the germline ends.